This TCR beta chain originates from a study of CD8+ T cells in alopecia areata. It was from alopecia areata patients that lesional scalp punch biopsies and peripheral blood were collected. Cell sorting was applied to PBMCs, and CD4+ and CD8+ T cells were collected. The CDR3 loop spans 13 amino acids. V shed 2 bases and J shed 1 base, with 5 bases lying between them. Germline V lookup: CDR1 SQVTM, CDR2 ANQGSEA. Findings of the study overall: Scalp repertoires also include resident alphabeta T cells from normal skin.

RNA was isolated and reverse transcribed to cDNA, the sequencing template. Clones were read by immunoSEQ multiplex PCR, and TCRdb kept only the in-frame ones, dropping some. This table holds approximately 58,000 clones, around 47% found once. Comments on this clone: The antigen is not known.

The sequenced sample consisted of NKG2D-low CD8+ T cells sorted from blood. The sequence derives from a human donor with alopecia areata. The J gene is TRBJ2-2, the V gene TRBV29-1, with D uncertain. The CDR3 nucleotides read TGCAGCGTTGAATCTGGGAACACCGGGGAGCTGTTTTTT. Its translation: CSVESGNTGELFF.